This T cell receptor beta chain was identified during a study of prognosis after radiotherapy for stage I lung cancer. This clonotype has a count of ten or more. Its antigen is still unknown. Trimming took 4 bases from V and 6 from J, leaving 13 bases between them. This CDR3 has 13 amino acids. The germline V gene has CDR1 SNHLY and CDR2 FYNNEI. Genomic DNA served as the source from which two-round multiplex PCR generated TCR beta CDR3 amplicons. Primers specific to each TRBV and TRBJ gene drove first-round PCR. In TCRdb, the multiplex PCR reads were re-called with MiXCR into one record per CDR3 protein. In the table there are approximately 20,000 distinct CDR3 sequences, 26% of which are singletons. Study-wide points: Median unique TCR clone counts of about 9,200 versus 6,500 showed a fall after stereotactic body radiation therapy. Between patients with and without metastases, TRBV and TRBJ gene usage reportedly differed.

The chain carries TRBV2 and TRBJ2-7; the D gene is possibly TRBD1 (5 bases). Here the sequenced sample was PBMCs, taken before or after stereotactic body radiation therapy (not recorded which). The sequence derives from a donor over 45 with non-small cell lung cancer. DNA of the CDR3: TGTGCCAGCAGTGGACAGAAGGGGCTCGAGCAGTACTTC. Translation gives CASSGQKGLEQYF.